The rows below give T cell receptor beta chains drawn from one sample of a study of shared clonotypes between healthy human individuals. Using immunoSEQ multiplex PCR, the repertoire was profiled, and TCRdb retains in-frame clones only, with some absent. Of about 2.3 million clones listed, under 95% are singletons. Specimen: naive CD4+ T cells from PBMCs. The receptors shown here come from a young man in good health. Some clones in this sample may be carry-over from other donors' samples. The CDR3 runs from the conserved cysteine through the conserved F or W.

CDR3 length	V gene	J gene	CDR3 protein
14	TRBV6-1	TRBJ2-2	CASNRDGMAGELFF
16	TRBV2	TRBJ2-1	CASSEGGGSSYNEQFF
13	TRBV12-5	TRBJ1-1	CASGLGLSTEAFF
15	TRBV5-4	TRBJ1-1	CASSPTGDFHTEAFF
10	TRBV20-1	TRBJ2-5	CSAVTETQYF
13	TRBV7-6	TRBJ2-7	CASSSAGDREQYF
13	TRBV9	TRBJ1-2	CASSEDPTGSYTF
17	TRBV7-9	TRBJ1-1	CASSLVPTGTMNTEAFF
16	TRBV28	TRBJ1-2	CASSLQGATSNYGYTF
14	TRBV10-3	TRBJ2-1	CAISEKGTGLWQFF
15	TRBV5-1	TRBJ1-2	CASSFGQTTNYGYTF
14	TRBV19	TRBJ2-1	CASSPGLAPNEQFF
12	TRBV7-2	TRBJ1-5	CASSLAGQPQHF
16	TRBV7-9	TRBJ1-4	CASSLEGQGLNEKLFF
15	TRBV7-9	TRBJ1-1	CASSLQGTGNTEAFF
14	TRBV6-6	TRBJ2-5	CASSYLSGQETQYF
16	TRBV5-1	TRBJ1-4	CASSLALEPTNEKLFF
14	TRBV7-9	TRBJ2-7	CASSPSLGLHEQYF
15	TRBV5-1	TRBJ1-5	CASSLVSGPNQPQHF
15	TRBV2	TRBJ2-1	CANSMWASATNEQFF
14	TRBV28	TRBJ1-2	CASSFRGSNYGYTF
13	TRBV5-1	TRBJ2-2	CASRGENTGELFF
15	TRBV5-1	TRBJ1-2	CASSPVWGGNYGYTF
15	TRBV14	TRBJ2-3	CASSRRGTAQRTQYF
15	TRBV5-6	TRBJ1-4	CASSRKDRGNEKLFF
16	TRBV18	TRBJ2-2	CASSPFTSGNTGELFF
13	TRBV6-6	TRBJ2-5	CASSYRIAETQYF